Ten or more counts support the clone carrying this T cell receptor beta chain. TCRdb passed the 5' RACE reads through MiXCR, listing each CDR3 protein once. This table holds 250,000 or so distinct CDR3 sequences, 20% to 30% found once. This sample was taken from a study of CD8 T cells in ankylosing spondylitis. Trimming took off 7 bases at V and 5 bases at J, with 17 bases between the two ends. The CDR3 is made up of 13 amino acids. From germline, CDR1 is SQVTM and CDR2 ANQGSEA. The rearrangement joins TRBV29-1 to TRBJ1-1; D gene uncertain. Sequencing was performed on blood, either unsorted or a sorted T cell fraction (not recorded which). The TCR comes from a male donor with ankylosing spondylitis or in good health (not recorded which). The CDR3: CSGVLEPGTEAFF. The CDR3 nucleotides are TGCAGCGGCGTGCTAGAGCCCGGGACTGAAGCTTTCTTT.